Below, one TCR beta chain is given with its context. Its antigen is not identified. This entry is derived from a study of graft-versus-host responses after intestinal transplantation. Study in general: Isolated intestinal, liver-intestinal, or multivisceral transplants had been given to the recipients. Every one of the recipients received anti-thymocyte globulin induction and afterwards took tacrolimus and steroids for around 3 years. Study-level results: There were GvH clones found in recipient marrow, and some of them appeared first in ileum or blood. Across patients carrying graft-donor T cell macrochimerism, allografts held high graft-versus-host to host-versus-graft clonal ratios.

V was pared by 2 bases and J by 2 bases, with 9 bases between. The CDR3 runs to 14 residues. Per germline, CDR1 MNHEY and CDR2 SVGAGI. The table came from immunoSEQ multiplex PCR; TCRdb's copy has only in-frame clones and leaves some out. Of 45,000 to 55,000 clones detected, roughly 91% appear once; the ten largest clones hold 4.5% to 7.5%. This sequence joins TRBV6-5 and TRBJ1-1, with unresolved D. The sequence was obtained from a human patient who received an intestinal transplant, so some T cells may come from the graft donor. The material sequenced was PBMCs, taken about 800 days after a first intestinal transplant, on the day of a second. In DNA, the CDR3 is TGTGCCAGCAGTTACCGCACTTCTAACACTGAAGCTTTCTTT. Its translation: CASSYRTSNTEAFF.